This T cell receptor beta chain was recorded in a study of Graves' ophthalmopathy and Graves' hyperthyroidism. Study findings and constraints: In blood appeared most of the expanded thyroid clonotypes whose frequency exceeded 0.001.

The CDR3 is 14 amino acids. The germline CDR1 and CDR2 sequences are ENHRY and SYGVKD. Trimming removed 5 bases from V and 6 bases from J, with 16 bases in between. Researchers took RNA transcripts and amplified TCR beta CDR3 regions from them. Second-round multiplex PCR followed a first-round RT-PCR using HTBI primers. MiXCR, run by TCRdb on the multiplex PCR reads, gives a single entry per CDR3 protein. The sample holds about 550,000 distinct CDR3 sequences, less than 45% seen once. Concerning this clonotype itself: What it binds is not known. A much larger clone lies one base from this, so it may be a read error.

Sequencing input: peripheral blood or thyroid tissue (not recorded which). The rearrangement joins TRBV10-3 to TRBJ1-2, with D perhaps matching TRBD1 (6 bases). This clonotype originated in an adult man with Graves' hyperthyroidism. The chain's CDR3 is CAISKLGQNHGYTF. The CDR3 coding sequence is TGTGCCATCAGTAAACTCGGACAGAACCATGGCTACACCTTC.